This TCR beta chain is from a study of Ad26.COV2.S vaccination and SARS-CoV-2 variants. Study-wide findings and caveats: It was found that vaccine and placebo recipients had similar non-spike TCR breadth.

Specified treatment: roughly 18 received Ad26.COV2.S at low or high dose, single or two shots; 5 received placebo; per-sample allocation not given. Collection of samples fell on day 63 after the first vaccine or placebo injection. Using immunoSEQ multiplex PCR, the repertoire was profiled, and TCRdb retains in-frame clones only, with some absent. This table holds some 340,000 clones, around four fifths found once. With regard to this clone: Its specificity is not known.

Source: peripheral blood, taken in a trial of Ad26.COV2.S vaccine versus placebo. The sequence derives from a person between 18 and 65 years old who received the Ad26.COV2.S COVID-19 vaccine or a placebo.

The CDR3 DNA reads TGTGCCAGCAGCGTAGCGGGGGGGCGCGAGCAGTTCTTC. This sequence encodes CASSVAGGREQFF. The chain recombines TRBV9 with TRBJ2-1; 8 nucleotides agree with TRBD2. Germline CDR1 is SGDLS and CDR2 is YYNGEE. V lost 0 bases, J lost 10 bases, and 3 bases stayed unmatched. The CDR3 runs 13 residues.